The rows below give T cell receptor beta chains drawn from one sample of a study of human T cells and chemical hapten exposure. TCRdb analysed the RACE reads with MiXCR anew, one entry per CDR3 protein. The sample has about 350,000 distinct CDR3 sequences, around 5% seen once. Material: whole blood, obtained in connection with sensitization to the hapten diphenylcyclopropenone (DPC). The receptors were sampled from a woman aged 18 to 35 with alopecia areata. Some clones in this sample may be carry-over from other donors' samples. CDR3s include the opening cysteine and the closing phenylalanine or tryptophan. The D gene is left open where the match is weak. Clone size is given for some rows only: seen once, a few or many times, or a class if the clone is expanded.

CDR3nt	CDR3aa	j_gene	d_gene	v_gene	abundance
TGTGCCAGCAGTCGCGACGGCAATCAGCCCCAGCATTTT	CASSRDGNQPQHF	TRBJ1-5	-	TRBV7-9	many
TGCGCCAGCAGCCAAACGAACAGGGAGGGCACTGAAGCTTTCTTT	CASSQTNREGTEAFF	TRBJ1-1	-	TRBV4-3	many
TGCGCCAGCAGCTTGGGGTGGAAGATGAACACTGAAGCTTTCTTT	CASSLGWKMNTEAFF	TRBJ1-1	-	TRBV5-1	-
TGTGCCAGCAGCTCCTGGGAACAGGAGGGGCTGTCTGAAAAACTGTTTTTT	CASSSWEQEGLSEKLFF	TRBJ1-4	-	TRBV7-9	few
TGTGCCAGCAGCCCAATAATTTCAATGACAGGGATGGGCACCGGGGAGCTGTTTTTT	CASSPIISMTGMGTGELFF	TRBJ2-2	TRBD1	TRBV7-6	many
TGTGCCAGCAGTTCACCTCAGGGGGCCCGCACAGATACGCAGTATTTT	CASSSPQGARTDTQYF	TRBJ2-3	TRBD1	TRBV6-2/TRBV6-3	few
TGCAGTGCAGCGATAGGGGCAGTACATGCCAAAAACATTCAGTACTTC	CSAAIGAVHAKNIQYF	TRBJ2-4	-	TRBV20-1	few
TGTGCCATCAGTGGGACAGGGGGCGCTGACTCTGGCTACACCTTC	CAISGTGGADSGYTF	TRBJ1-2	TRBD1	TRBV10-3	many
TGTGCCAGCAGCCCGCTAATCTCCGGGACTAGGGGAGATACGCAGTATTTT	CASSPLISGTRGDTQYF	TRBJ2-3	TRBD2	TRBV11-2	few
TGTGCCAGCAGTGAGGGAATAGCTCATACGCAGTATTTT	CASSEGIAHTQYF	TRBJ2-3	-	TRBV2	many
TGTGCCAGCAGCCCTGGGCCGCAAAACACCGGGGAGCTGTTTTTT	CASSPGPQNTGELFF	TRBJ2-2	-	TRBV7-2	many
TGTGCCAGCAGTTACTCGGGGAGTTTCTCTGTTTCGGCAACCTACAATGAGCAGTTCTTC	CASSYSGSFSVSATYNEQFF	TRBJ2-1	-	TRBV6-5	many
TGTGCCAGCAGCTTCAATAGGGACCTCATTAACTATGGCTACACCTTC	CASSFNRDLINYGYTF	TRBJ1-2	-	TRBV7-9	-
TGTGCCACCAGTGACGCCGGGACTATCGAGCAGTTCTTC	CATSDAGTIEQFF	TRBJ2-1	TRBD2	TRBV24-1	few
TGTGCCAGCAGTTTTCAGGGGCCCGCGACTGAAGCTTTCTTT	CASSFQGPATEAFF	TRBJ1-1	-	TRBV6-2/TRBV6-3	many
TGTGCCAGCAGCGACGGAATCTACAATGAGCAGTTCTTC	CASSDGIYNEQFF	TRBJ2-1	-	TRBV7-3	-
TGTGCCAGCAGTCTTAAGAGAAATCCTAACTATGGCTACACCTTC	CASSLKRNPNYGYTF	TRBJ1-2	-	TRBV12-3/TRBV12-4	-
TGTGCCAGCAGCTTCGGACCCGTCGGGAATGAGCAGTTCTTC	CASSFGPVGNEQFF	TRBJ2-1	-	TRBV7-6	-
TGTGCCAGCAGTCCAATAGCGGGAGGCCCCGAGCAGTACTTC	CASSPIAGGPEQYF	TRBJ2-7	TRBD2	TRBV6-2/TRBV6-3	few
TGTGCCAGCAGCTTAGCGGCAGGGAGTTCCTACGAGCAGTACTTC	CASSLAAGSSYEQYF	TRBJ2-7	-	TRBV7-8	-
TGTGCCAGCAGCTTTGGAACAGTTCAAGAGACCCAGTACTTC	CASSFGTVQETQYF	TRBJ2-5	-	TRBV7-8	many
TGTGCCAGCTCACCCCTTGCAGGGCAGGCCGGTGAAAAACTGTTTTTT	CASSPLAGQAGEKLFF	TRBJ1-4	-	TRBV18	many
TGCAGTGCTAGAGGCCCGGGACAGGGAATCGGATCACCCCTCCACTTT	CSARGPGQGIGSPLHF	TRBJ1-6	TRBD1	TRBV20-1	many
TGTGCCAGCAGCCAAGACCCCATCGACAGGGTGGGCAATCAGCCCCAGCATTTT	CASSQDPIDRVGNQPQHF	TRBJ1-5	TRBD1	TRBV4-2	many
TGTGCCAGCAGCCACCGGAGACAGCCCCCACGTAGCACAGATACGCAGTATTTT	CASSHRRQPPRSTDTQYF	TRBJ2-3	-	TRBV6-1	many
TGCGCCAGCAGCCTTAGGACAGGGAATGGAAACACCATATATTTT	CASSLRTGNGNTIYF	TRBJ1-3	TRBD1	TRBV4-1	few
TGTGCCAGCAGTTTGACAGGGGCTGACACTGAAGCTTTCTTT	CASSLTGADTEAFF	TRBJ1-1	TRBD1	TRBV12-3/TRBV12-4	many
TGCGCCAGCAGTCTTAACATTGGACAGGGTGCGATAGAAGCTTTCTTT	CASSLNIGQGAIEAFF	TRBJ1-1	TRBD1	TRBV4-3	many
TGCAGTGCGCCCGCCGGGACAGTCGGCTATGGCTACACCTTC	CSAPAGTVGYGYTF	TRBJ1-2	TRBD1	TRBV20-1	-
TGTGCCAGCAGCTTTCGCCTGGGGACTGAAGCTTTCTTT	CASSFRLGTEAFF	TRBJ1-1	-	TRBV7-2	few
TGTGCCAGCAGCGTAGAGCGGGGCCCAGATACGCAGTATTTT	CASSVERGPDTQYF	TRBJ2-3	TRBD2	TRBV9	many
TGTGCCAGCAGTCTTCGGACCCGGGTCACTGAAGCTTTCTTT	CASSLRTRVTEAFF	TRBJ1-1	-	TRBV28	many
TGTGCCAGCAGCCCGGTGCAGTCGAACACTGAAGCTTTCTTT	CASSPVQSNTEAFF	TRBJ1-1	-	TRBV6-2/TRBV6-3	few
TGCGCCAGCAGCCCAAAGCCAGGGACAGATCTCACAGATACGCAGTATTTT	CASSPKPGTDLTDTQYF	TRBJ2-3	TRBD1	TRBV5-1	-
TGTGCCAGCAGCGAGGGACTAGCGGTTAGCTATGAGCAGTTCTTC	CASSEGLAVSYEQFF	TRBJ2-1	TRBD2	TRBV9	-
TGCAGTGCTTTCGACAGAGCGGACACTGAAGCTTTCTTT	CSAFDRADTEAFF	TRBJ1-1	-	TRBV20-1	many